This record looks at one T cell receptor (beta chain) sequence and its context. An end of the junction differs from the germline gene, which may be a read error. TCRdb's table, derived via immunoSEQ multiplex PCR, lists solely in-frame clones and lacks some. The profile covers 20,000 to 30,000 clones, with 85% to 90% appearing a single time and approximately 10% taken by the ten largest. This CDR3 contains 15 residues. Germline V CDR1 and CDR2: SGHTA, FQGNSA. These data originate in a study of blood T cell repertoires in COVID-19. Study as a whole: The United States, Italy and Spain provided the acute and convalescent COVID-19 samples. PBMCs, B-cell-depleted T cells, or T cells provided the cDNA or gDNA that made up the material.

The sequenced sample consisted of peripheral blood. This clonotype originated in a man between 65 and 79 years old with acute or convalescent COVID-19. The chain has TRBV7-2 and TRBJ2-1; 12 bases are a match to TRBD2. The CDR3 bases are TGTGCCAGCAGCTTAGCGCTGTCTAGCGGGAGGGAGGAGGTCTTC. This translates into CASSLALSSGREEVF.